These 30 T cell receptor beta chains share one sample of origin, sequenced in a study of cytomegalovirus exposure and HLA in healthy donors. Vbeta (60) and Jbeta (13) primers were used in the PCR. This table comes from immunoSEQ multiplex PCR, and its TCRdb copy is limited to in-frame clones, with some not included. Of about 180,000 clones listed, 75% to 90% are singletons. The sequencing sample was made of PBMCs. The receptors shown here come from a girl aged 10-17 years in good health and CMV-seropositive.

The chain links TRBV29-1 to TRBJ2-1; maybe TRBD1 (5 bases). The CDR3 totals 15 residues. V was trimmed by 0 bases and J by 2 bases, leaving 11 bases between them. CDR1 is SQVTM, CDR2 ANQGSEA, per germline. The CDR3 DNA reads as TGCAGCGTTGAAGATCTCAGGGTAGCCTACAATGAGCAGTTCTTC. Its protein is CSVEDLRVAYNEQFF.

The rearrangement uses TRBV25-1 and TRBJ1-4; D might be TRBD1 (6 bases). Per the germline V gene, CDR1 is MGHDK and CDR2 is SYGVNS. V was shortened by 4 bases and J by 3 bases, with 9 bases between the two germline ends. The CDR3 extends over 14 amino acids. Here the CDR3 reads CASSAQGPNEKLFF. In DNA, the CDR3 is TGTGCCAGCAGTGCACAGGGACCTAATGAAAAACTGTTTTTT.

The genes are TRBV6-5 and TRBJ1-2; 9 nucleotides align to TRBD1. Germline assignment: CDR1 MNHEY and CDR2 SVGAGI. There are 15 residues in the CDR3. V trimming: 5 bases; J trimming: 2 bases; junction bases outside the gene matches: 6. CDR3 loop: CASSTGQGFNYGYTF. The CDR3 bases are TGTGCCAGCAGTACGGGACAGGGTTTCAACTATGGCTACACCTTC.

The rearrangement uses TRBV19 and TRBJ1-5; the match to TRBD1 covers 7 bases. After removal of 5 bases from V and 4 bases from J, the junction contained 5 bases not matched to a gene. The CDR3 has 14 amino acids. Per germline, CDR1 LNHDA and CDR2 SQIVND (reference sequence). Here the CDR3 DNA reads TGTGCCAGTAGTGCGGGACAGAAAAATCAGCCCCAGCATTTT. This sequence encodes CASSAGQKNQPQHF.

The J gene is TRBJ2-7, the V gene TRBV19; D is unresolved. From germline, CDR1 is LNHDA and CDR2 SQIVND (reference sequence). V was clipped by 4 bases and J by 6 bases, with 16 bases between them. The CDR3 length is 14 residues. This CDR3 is CASSSSDWKSEQYF. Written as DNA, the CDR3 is TGTGCCAGTAGTAGCAGTGACTGGAAGAGCGAGCAGTACTTC.

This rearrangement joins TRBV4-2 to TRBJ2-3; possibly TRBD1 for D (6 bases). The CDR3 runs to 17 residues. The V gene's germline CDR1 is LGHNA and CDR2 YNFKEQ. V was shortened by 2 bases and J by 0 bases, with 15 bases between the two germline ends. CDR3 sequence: CASSQQGGVLSTDTQYF. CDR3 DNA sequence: TGTGCCAGCAGCCAACAAGGGGGAGTCTTAAGCACAGATACGCAGTATTTT.

CDR3 sequence (DNA): TGCGCCAGCAGCTCCGGACAGTCTAATGAAAAACTGTTTTTT. Translation: CASSSGQSNEKLFF. This chain uses TRBV5-1 with TRBJ1-4, with a tentative D call TRBD1 (6 bases). The CDR3 has 14 amino acids. V was shortened by 3 bases and J by 3 bases, with 9 bases between the two germline ends. CDR1 SGHRS and CDR2 YFSETQ come from the germline V gene.

CDR3 protein: CASSPPVRGGYEQYF. CDR3 bases: TGTGCCAGCTCACCCCCGGTCCGGGGTGGCTACGAGCAGTACTTC. V gene TRBV18 combines with J gene TRBJ2-7, with D tentatively TRBD2 (5 bases). The CDR3 consists of 15 residues. Germline CDR1 reads KGHSH; CDR2 reads LQKENI. Deletions cut 3 bases from V and 3 bases from J, with 15 bases between.

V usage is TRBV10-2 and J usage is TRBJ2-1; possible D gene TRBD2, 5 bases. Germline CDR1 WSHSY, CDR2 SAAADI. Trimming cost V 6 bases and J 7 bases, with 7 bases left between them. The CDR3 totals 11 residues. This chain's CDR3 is CASRERNEQFF. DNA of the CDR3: TGCGCCAGCAGGGAGCGGAATGAGCAGTTCTTC.

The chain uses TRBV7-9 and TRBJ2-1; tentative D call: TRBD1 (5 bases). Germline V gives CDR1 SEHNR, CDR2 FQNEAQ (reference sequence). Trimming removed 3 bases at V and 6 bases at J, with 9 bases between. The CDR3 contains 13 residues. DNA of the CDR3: TGTGCCAGCAGCTTCCAGGGTAGCAATGAGCAGTTCTTC. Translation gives CASSFQGSNEQFF. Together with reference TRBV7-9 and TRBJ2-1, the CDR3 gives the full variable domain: DTGVSQNPRHKITKRGQNVTFRCDPISEHNRLYWYRQTLGQGPEFLTYFQNEAQLEKSRLLSDRFSAERPKGSFSTLEIQRTEQGDSAMYLCASSFQGSNEQFFGPGTRLTVL.

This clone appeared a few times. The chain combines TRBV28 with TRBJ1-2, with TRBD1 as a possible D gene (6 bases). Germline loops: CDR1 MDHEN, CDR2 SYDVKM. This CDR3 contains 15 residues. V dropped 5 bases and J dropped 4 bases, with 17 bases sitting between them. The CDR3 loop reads CASSPPDRPFYGYTF. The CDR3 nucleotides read TGTGCCAGCAGTCCTCCAGACAGGCCGTTCTATGGCTACACCTTC.

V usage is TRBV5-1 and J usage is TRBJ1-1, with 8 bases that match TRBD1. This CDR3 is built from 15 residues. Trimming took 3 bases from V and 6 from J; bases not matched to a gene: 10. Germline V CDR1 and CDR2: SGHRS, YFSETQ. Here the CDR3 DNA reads TGCGCCAGCAGCTCGCGGGGACAGGTTGGGTCTGAAGCTTTCTTT. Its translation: CASSSRGQVGSEAFF.

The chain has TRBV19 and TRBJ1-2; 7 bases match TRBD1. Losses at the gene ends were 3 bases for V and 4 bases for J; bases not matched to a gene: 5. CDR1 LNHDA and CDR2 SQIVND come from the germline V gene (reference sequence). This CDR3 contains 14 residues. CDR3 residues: CASSMQGDGYGYTF. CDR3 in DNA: TGTGCCAGTAGTATGCAGGGGGATGGCTATGGCTACACCTTC.

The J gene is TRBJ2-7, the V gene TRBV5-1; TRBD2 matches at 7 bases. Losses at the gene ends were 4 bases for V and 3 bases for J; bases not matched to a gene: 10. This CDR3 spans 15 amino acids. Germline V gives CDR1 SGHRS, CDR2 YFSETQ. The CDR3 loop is CASSAGLPIVYEQYF. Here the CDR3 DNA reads TGCGCCAGCAGCGCGGGACTACCGATCGTCTACGAGCAGTACTTC.

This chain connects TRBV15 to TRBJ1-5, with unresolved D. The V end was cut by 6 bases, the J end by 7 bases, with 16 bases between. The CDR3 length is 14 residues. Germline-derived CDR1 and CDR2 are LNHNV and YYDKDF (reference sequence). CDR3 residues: CATRSIRSGQPQHF. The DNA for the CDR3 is TGTGCCACCAGATCGATCCGCTCGGGGCAGCCCCAGCATTTT.

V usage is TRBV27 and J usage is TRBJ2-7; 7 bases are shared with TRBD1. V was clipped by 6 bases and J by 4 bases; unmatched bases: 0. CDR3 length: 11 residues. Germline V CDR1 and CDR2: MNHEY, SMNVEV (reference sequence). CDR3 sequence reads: CASRQGYEQYF. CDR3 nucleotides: TGTGCCAGCAGACAGGGGTACGAGCAGTACTTC.

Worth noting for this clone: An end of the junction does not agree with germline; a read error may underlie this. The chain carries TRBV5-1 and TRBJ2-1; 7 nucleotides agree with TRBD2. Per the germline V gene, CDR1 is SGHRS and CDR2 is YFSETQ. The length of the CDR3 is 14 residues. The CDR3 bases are TGCGCCAGCAGCTTGAGGCTAGCGGACTCCAAAAGGGTCTTC. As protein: CASSLRLADSKRVF.

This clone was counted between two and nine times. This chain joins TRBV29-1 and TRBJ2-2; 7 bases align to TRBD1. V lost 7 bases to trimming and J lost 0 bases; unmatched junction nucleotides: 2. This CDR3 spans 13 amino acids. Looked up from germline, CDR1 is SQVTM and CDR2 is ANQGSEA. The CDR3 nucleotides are TGCAGCGCCGGGACAGCGAACACCGGGGAGCTGTTTTTT. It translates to CSAGTANTGELFF.

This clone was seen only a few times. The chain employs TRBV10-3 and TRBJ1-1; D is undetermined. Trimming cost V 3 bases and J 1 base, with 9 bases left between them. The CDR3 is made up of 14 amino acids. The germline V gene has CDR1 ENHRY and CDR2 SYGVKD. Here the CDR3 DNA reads TGTGCCATCAGTGACCGGGGAAAGAACACTGAAGCTTTCTTT. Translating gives CAISDRGKNTEAFF.

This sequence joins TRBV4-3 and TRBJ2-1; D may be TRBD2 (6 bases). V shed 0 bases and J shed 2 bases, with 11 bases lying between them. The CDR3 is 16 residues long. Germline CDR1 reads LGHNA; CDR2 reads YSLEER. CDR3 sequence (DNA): TGCGCCAGCAGCCAAGAACGCGGGGATACCTACAATGAGCAGTTCTTC. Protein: CASSQERGDTYNEQFF.

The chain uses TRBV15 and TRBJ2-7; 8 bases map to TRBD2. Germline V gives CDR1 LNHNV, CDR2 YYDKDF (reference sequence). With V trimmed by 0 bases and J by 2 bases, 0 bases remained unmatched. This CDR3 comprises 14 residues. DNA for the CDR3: TGTGCCACCAGCAGAGAGGGACTAGCCTACGAGCAGTACTTC. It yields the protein CATSREGLAYEQYF. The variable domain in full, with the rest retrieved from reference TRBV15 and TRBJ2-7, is DAMVIQNPRYQVTQFGKPVTLSCSQTLNHNVMYWYQQKSSQAPKLLFHYYDKDFNNEADTPDNFQSRRPNTSFCFLDIRSPGLGDTAMYLCATSREGLAYEQYFGPGTRLTVT.

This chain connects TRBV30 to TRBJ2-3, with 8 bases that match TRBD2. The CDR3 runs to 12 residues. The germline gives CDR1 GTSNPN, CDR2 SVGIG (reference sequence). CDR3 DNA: TGTGCAGGGCGGGGGGGCACAGATACGCAGTATTTT. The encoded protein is CAGRGGTDTQYF.

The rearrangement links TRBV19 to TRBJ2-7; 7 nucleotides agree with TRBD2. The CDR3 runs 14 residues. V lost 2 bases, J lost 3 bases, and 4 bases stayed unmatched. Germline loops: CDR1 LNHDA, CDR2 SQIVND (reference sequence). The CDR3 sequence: CASSIRLADYEQYF. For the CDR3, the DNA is TGTGCCAGTAGTATAAGGCTAGCGGACTACGAGCAGTACTTC.

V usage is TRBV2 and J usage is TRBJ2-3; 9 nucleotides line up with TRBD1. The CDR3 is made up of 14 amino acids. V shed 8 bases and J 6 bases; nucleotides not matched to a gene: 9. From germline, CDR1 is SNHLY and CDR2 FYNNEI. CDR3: CASRTGASGDTQYF. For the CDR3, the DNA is TGTGCCAGCCGGACAGGGGCATCGGGGGATACGCAGTATTTT.

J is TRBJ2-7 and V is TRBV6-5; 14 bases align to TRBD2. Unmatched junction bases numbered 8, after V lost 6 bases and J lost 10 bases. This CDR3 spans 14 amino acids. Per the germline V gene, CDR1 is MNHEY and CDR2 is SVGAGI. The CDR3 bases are TGTGCCAGCAGGGACGGGACTAGCGGGAGTAATCAGTACTTC. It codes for CASRDGTSGSNQYF.

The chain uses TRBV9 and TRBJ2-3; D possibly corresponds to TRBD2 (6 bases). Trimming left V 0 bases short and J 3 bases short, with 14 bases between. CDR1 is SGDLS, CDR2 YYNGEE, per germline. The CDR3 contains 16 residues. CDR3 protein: CASSVGERESTDTQYF. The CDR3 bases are TGTGCCAGCAGCGTAGGAGAACGGGAGTCAACAGATACGCAGTATTTT.

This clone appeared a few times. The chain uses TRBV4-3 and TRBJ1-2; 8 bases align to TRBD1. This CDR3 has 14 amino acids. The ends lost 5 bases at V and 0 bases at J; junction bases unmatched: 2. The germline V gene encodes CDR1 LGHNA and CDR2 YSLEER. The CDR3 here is CASSRTGTNYGYTF. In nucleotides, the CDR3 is TGCGCCAGCAGCAGGACAGGGACTAACTATGGCTACACCTTC.

The CDR3 sequence: CAIRQGRTDTQYF. CDR3 DNA sequence: TGTGCCATAAGACAGGGTCGGACAGATACGCAGTATTTT. The chain employs TRBV27 and TRBJ2-3, with 7 bases that match TRBD1. The CDR3 runs to 13 residues. J was trimmed by 3 bases and V by 10 bases; bases with no gene match: 7. CDR1 is MNHEY, CDR2 SMNVEV, per germline (reference sequence).

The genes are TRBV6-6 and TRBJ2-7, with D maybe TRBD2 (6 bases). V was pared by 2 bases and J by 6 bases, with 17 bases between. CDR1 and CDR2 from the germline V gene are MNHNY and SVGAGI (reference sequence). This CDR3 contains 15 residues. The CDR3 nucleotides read TGTGCCAGCAGTTACGAGGCAGGGAGGTCCGTCGAGCAGTACTTC. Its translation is CASSYEAGRSVEQYF.

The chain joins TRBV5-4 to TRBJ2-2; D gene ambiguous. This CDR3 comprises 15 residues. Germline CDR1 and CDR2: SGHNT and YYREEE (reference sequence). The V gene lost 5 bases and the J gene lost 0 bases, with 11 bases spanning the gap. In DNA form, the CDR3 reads TGTGCCAGCAGTCGAGACACGGCGAACACCGGGGAGCTGTTTTTT. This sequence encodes CASSRDTANTGELFF.